This T cell receptor beta chain appears in the sequencing data of a study of T-cell reconstitution after alpha-beta-depleted transplantation in children. This clonotype came up many times. The CDR3 loop spans 15 amino acids. Germline V gene sequence: CDR1 SGHRS, CDR2 YFSETQ. Trimming stripped 1 base from V and 1 base from J, with 11 bases between. A TCRbeta library incorporating unique molecular identifiers was prepared. TCRdb redid the calling of the PCR reads with MiXCR, one entry per CDR3 protein. This table has over 70,000 distinct CDR3 sequences, more than 10% appearing once. The chain joins TRBV5-1 to TRBJ1-1, with unresolved D. The receptor's source is a human donor who donated a stem cell graft to a child with inherited bone marrow failure. This material consisted of PBMCs from the stem cell graft donor, taken from the stem cell graft. The CDR3 loop reads CASSLLHPSNTEAFF. The CDR3 bases are TGCGCCAGCAGCTTGTTACACCCTTCGAACACTGAAGCTTTCTTT.